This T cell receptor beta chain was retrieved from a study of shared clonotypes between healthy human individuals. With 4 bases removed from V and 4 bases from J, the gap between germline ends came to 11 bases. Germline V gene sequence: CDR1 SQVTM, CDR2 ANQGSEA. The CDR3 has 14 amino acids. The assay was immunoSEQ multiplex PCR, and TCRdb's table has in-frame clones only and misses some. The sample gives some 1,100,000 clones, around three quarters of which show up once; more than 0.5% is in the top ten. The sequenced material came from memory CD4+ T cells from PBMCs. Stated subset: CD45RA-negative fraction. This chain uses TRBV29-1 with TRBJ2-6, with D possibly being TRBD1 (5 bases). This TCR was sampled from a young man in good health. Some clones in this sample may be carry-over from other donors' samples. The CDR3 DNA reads TGCAGCGTTGCAGGGCTTTCGGGGGCCAACGTCCTGACTTTC. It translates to CSVAGLSGANVLTF.